This T cell receptor (beta chain) was captured by sequencing in a study of cytomegalovirus exposure and HLA in healthy donors. The study ran its PCR with 60 Vbeta and 13 Jbeta primers. Profiling relied on immunoSEQ multiplex PCR, and the TCRdb table lists in-frame clones only, not all of them. The sample holds 65,000 to 70,000 clones, approximately 72% seen once. Healthy bone marrow donors made up the cohort. Study-wide findings and caveats: It was reported in a later analysis that an Asian-associated ancestry cluster showed fewer N-insertions than the roughly 660-donor mean. 87-base-pair reads could not separate some V segments, including TRBV6-2 and TRBV6-3. At a 0.05 false discovery rate, a later analysis found around 17,000 TCR beta sequences to be associated with HLA alleles.

CDR1 is MNHEY, CDR2 SMNVEV, per germline (reference sequence). The CDR3 runs to 14 residues. Trimming left V 4 bases short and J 3 bases short, with 12 bases between. For this clone: The antigen remains undetermined.

The chain recombines TRBV27 with TRBJ1-1; perhaps TRBD1 as D (5 bases). This TCR came from a woman aged 25-40 years in good health and CMV-seropositive. Sequencing input: PBMCs. CDR3 nucleotides: TGTGCCAGCAGTTGGGGGGGAGTGGACACTGAAGCTTTCTTT. Its protein product is CASSWGGVDTEAFF.